Listed below are T cell receptor beta chains from one sample, sequenced in a study of a mutant IDH1 vaccine in newly diagnosed glioma. Produced via immunoSEQ multiplex PCR; TCRdb's table is partial and in-frame only. Of about 56,000 clones detected, more than 75% appear once; the ten largest clones hold around 1.3%. Which antigens these TCRs recognize remains unknown. This sample comprised PBMCs, obtained from a glioma patient whose treatment included an IDH1 peptide vaccine. The receptors stem from a man aged 35-49 years with glioma. Both conserved end residues are trimmed from each CDR3.

j_call	v_call	cdr3_length	cdr3_aa
TRBJ2-2	TRBV14	12	ASSLKQVTGELF
TRBJ2-5	TRBV15	12	ATSRARVGETQY
TRBJ2-7	TRBV7-8	11	ASSSPTLYEQY
TRBJ2-7	TRBV10-3	12	AIMAGAFQYEQY
TRBJ2-6	TRBV18	15	ASSPGQTNSGANVLT
TRBJ1-4	TRBV6-6	10	ASSRPDEKLF
TRBJ2-7	TRBV11-3	11	ASSLGLEYEQY
TRBJ2-6	TRBV5-4	16	ASSRMTGAHSGANVLT
TRBJ1-4	TRBV5-1	10	ASSEGNEKLF
TRBJ2-7	TRBV7-9	12	ASRGTSGFYEQY
TRBJ2-7	TRBV10-3	14	AISEGRQAGAYEQY
TRBJ1-2	TRBV6-5	14	ASSYSRSGAGYGYT
TRBJ2-5	TRBV7-9	14	ASSLESTGYEETQY
TRBJ2-3	TRBV6-5	9	ASSYGPTQY
TRBJ2-5	TRBV5-4	13	ASSSADTGRETQY
TRBJ2-7	TRBV4-1	14	ASRLGPGTVIYEQY
TRBJ1-1	TRBV19	14	ASSPRRATTNTEAF
TRBJ2-7	TRBV7-9	9	ASSRLYEQY
TRBJ2-7	TRBV6-5	13	ASSKGLAGVSEQY
TRBJ2-7	TRBV9	12	ASSVEGTIYEQY
TRBJ2-5	TRBV5-6	13	ASTETGTGGETQY
TRBJ1-5	TRBV19	13	ASSIRGQPNQPQH
TRBJ1-5	TRBV19	11	ASSVSSNQPQH
TRBJ2-1	TRBV6-1	11	ASTKGVKNEQF
TRBJ2-7	TRBV5-5	12	ASSFGASGYEQY
TRBJ2-5	TRBV7-2	10	ASSLVVETQY
TRBJ2-3	TRBV7-2	14	ASSLAHFSSTDTQY
TRBJ2-1	TRBV5-1	10	ASSFETNEQF
TRBJ2-6	TRBV7-9	13	ASSLTSGRANVLT
TRBJ1-1	TRBV2	11	ASGGASPTEAF
TRBJ1-1	TRBV11-2	11	ASRAGLNTEAF
TRBJ1-3	TRBV28	11	ASRTGGGNTIY
TRBJ2-2	TRBV6-4	13	ASSISPSNTGELF
TRBJ1-1	TRBV6-6	14	ASRPTGPNVGTEAF
TRBJ2-7	TRBV5-4	16	ASSLGQGVLAESYEQY
TRBJ1-2	TRBV5-1	15	ASSLRPQGEVGYGYT
TRBJ2-5	TRBV11-1	12	ASSSDSPSETQY
TRBJ1-4	TRBV5-1	13	ASSAQTGGQEKLF
TRBJ1-3	TRBV7-8	12	ASSLQGLGNTIY
TRBJ2-5	TRBV7-8	12	ASSLGSGVETQY
TRBJ1-2	TRBV25-1	13	ASSEDTVWVGGYT
TRBJ2-7	TRBV5-6	13	ASSLLGAGPYEQY
TRBJ2-1	TRBV7-9	15	ASSLGGLAGYYNEQF
TRBJ1-3	TRBV29-1	12	SVHGQGSENTIY
TRBJ2-7	TRBV27	13	ASTRAGAWWYEQY
TRBJ2-1	TRBV7-2	12	ASSFSRSYNEQF
TRBJ2-1	TRBV5-1	14	ASSSGGLAGGREQF
TRBJ2-7	TRBV18	17	ASSPKAGGPRVWRYEQY
TRBJ2-1	TRBV4-1	15	ASSQEDRRGSYNEQF
TRBJ2-2	TRBV6-5	13	ASSPPTGGFGELF
TRBJ1-4	TRBV7-9	15	ASSSGQGEGTNEKLF
TRBJ1-1	TRBV13	13	ASSLSIGGPTEAF
TRBJ2-3	TRBV4-3	14	ASSQVLQGGTDTQY
TRBJ2-2	TRBV9	12	ASSPFWNTGELF
TRBJ2-3	TRBV9	14	ASSVNQGLRTDTQY
TRBJ1-1	TRBV5-1	13	ASSLGGTGGTEAF
TRBJ1-2	TRBV5-1	11	ASSQQGGYGYT